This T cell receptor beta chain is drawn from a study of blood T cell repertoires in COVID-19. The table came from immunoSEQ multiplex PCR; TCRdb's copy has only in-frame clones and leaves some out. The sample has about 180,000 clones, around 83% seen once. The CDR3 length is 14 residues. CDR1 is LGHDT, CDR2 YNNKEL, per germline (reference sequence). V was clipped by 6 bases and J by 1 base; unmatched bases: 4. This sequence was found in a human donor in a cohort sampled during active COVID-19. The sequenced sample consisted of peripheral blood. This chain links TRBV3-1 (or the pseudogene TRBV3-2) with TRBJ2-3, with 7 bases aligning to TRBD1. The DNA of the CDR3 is TGTGCCAGCAGACGACAGGGTGGCACAGATACGCAGTATTTT. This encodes CASRRQGGTDTQYF.